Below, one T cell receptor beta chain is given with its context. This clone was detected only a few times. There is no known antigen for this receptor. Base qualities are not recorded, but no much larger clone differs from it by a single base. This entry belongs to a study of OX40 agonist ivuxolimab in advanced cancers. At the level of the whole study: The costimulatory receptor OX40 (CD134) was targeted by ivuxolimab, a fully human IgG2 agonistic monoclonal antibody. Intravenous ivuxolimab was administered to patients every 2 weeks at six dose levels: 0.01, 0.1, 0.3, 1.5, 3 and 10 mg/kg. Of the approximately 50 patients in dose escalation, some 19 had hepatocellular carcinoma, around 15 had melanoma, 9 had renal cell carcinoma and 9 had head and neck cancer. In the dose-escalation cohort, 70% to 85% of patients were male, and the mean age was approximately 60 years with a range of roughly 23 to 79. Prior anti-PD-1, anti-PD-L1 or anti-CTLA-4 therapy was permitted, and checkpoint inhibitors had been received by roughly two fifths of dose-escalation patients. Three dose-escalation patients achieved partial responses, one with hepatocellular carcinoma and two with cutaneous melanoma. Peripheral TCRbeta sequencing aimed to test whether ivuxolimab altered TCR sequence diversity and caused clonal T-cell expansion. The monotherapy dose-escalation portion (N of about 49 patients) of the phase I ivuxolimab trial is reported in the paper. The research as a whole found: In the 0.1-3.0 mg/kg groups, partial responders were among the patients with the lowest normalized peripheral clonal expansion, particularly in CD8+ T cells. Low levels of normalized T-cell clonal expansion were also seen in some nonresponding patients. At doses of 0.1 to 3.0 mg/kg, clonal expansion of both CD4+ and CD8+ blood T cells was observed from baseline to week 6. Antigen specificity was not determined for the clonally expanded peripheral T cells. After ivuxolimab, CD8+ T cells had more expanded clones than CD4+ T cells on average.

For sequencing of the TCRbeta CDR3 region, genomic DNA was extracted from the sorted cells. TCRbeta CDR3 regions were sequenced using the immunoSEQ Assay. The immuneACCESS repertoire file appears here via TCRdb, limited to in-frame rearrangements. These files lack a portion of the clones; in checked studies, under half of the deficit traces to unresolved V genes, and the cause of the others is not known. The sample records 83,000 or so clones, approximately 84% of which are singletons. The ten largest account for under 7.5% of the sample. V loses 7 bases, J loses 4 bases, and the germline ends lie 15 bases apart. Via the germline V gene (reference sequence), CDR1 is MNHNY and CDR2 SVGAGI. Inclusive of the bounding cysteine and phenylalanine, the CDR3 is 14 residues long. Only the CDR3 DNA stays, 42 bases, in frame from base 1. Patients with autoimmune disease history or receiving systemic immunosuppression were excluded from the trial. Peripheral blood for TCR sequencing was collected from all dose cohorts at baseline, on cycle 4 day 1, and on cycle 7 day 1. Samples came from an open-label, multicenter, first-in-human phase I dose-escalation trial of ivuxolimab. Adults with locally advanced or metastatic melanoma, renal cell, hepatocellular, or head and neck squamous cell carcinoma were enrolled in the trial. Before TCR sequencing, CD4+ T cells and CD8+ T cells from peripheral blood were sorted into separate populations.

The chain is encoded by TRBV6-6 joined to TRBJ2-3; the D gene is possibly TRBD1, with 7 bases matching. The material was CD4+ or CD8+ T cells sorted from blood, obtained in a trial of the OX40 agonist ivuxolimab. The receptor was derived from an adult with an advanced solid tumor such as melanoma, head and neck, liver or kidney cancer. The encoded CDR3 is CASNQGGRADTQYF. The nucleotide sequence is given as TGTGCCAGCAACCAGGGGGGAAGGGCAGATACGCAGTATTTT.